One TCR beta chain is described in this entry. The antigen is undetermined. The protocol was immunoSEQ multiplex PCR, while the TCRdb copy is restricted to in-frame clones and leaves out a portion. Of fewer than 150,000 clones in the sample, roughly 88% were seen once. This entry belongs to a study of T cell responses to AZD1222 COVID-19 vaccine. J lost 4 bases, V lost 3 bases, and 8 bases had no gene match. CDR3 length: 17 amino acids. The germline V gene has CDR1 LNHDA and CDR2 SQIVND (reference sequence). Study results and limitations: The donor cohort was predominantly white British with a female majority, and clonal diversity may have been underestimated.

V gene TRBV19 combines with J gene TRBJ1-3, with 11 bases lining up with TRBD1. Sequenced here: peripheral blood, sampled 28 days after the second AZD1222 dose. This clonotype was obtained from an adult who received the AZD1222 COVID-19 vaccine. CDR3 region: CASSIGDRGTKGNTIYF. As DNA, the CDR3 is TGTGCCAGTAGTATCGGGGACAGGGGGACGAAAGGAAACACCATATATTTT.